This T cell receptor (beta chain) was obtained from a study of T cells in Graves' hyperthyroidism and ophthalmopathy. This clonotype was detected a few times. The antigen is undetermined. A much larger clone is a single base away; this may be a read error. The source material, RNA transcripts, was used to amplify TCR beta CDR3 regions. The primer set for the first-round RT-PCR of the TCR CDR3 was HTBI. Via MiXCR, TCRdb re-called the multiplex PCR reads, giving one row per CDR3 protein. Of 640,000 or so distinct CDR3 sequences in the sample, 11% to 15% were seen once. Study-wide findings and caveats: The majority of expanded thyroid clonotypes above 0.001 also appeared in blood. Patients with ophthalmopathy were separated from those with stable hyperthyroidism by a 13 V-J model.

Germline V gene data show CDR1 as SGHTA and CDR2 as FQGNSA. This CDR3 has 14 amino acids. The diagnoses drew upon clinical symptoms, serum thyroxine and TRAb, thyroid ultrasound and orbital computed tomography. Specimen: blood. This receptor was taken from a woman between 18 and 29 years old with Graves' ophthalmopathy. The chain uses TRBV7-2 and TRBJ2-5; 7 nucleotides align to TRBD1. DNA for the CDR3: TGTGTCAGCAGCACAGGGGACAGAAAAGAGACCCAGTACTTC. It codes for CVSSTGDRKETQYF.